This TCR beta chain originates from a study of shared clonotypes between healthy human individuals. As for this clone: Its antigen is still unknown.

Whole-study findings and limits: Memory subsets generally showed smaller estimated richness than naive subsets did. Sample collection involved blood only; tissue repertoires are likely different.

In the naive CD8 group, cells lacked CD45RO and were positively selected for CCR7, so terminally differentiated effector memory CD45RA+ cells were left out. Germline V gene sequence: CDR1 GTSNPN, CDR2 SVGIG (reference sequence). Deletions cut 7 bases from V and 4 bases from J, with 16 bases between. The CDR3 has 13 amino acids. Sequenced by immunoSEQ multiplex PCR; TCRdb stores in-frame clones only, minus some. The repertoire has about 2 million clones, about 94% of them found once; the top ten carry under 1.5%. The V and J genes are TRBV30 and TRBJ1-1; D gene unclear. The specimen sequenced was naive CD8+ T cells sorted from blood. This TCR was recovered from a man aged 18 to 30 in good health. Here the CDR3 reads CASCGGSSTEAFF. CDR3 DNA: TGTGCCTCCTGCGGAGGGTCCAGCACTGAAGCTTTCTTT.